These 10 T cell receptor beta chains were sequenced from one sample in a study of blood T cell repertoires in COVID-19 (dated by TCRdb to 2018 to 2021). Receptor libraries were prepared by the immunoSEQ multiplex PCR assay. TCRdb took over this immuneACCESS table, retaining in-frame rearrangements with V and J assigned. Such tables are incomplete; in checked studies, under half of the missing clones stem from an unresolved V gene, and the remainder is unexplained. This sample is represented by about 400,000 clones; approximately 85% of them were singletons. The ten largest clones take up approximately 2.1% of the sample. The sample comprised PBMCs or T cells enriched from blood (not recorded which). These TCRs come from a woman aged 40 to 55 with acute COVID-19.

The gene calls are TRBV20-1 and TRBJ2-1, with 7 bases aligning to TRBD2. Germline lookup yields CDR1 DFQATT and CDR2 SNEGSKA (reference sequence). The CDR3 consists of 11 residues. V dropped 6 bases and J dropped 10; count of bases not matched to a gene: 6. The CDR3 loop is CSARTSREQFF. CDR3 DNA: TGCAGTGCAAGGACTAGTCGAGAGCAGTTCTTC.

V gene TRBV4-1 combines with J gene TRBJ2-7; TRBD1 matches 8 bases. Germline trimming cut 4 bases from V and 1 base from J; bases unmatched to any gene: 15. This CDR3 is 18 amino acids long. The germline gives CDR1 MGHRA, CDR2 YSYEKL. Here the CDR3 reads CASSRTSSGTGVSYEQYF. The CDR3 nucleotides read TGCGCCAGCAGCCGAACGTCGAGTGGGACAGGTGTTTCCTACGAGCAGTACTTC.

CDR3 sequence reads: CASSPWTGEASPLHF. For the CDR3, the DNA is TGTGCCAGCAGCCCATGGACAGGGGAAGCTTCACCCCTCCACTTT. The chain recombines TRBV6-5 with TRBJ1-6; 9 bases agree with TRBD1. The CDR3 totals 15 residues. The V gene's germline CDR1 is MNHEY and CDR2 SVGAGI. Trimming cost V 6 bases and J 9 bases; bases outside gene matches: 9.

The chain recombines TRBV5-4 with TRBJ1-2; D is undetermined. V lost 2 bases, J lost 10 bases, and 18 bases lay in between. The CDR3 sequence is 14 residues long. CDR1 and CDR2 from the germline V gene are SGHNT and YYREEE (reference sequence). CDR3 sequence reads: CASSFPGTSFDYTF. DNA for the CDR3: TGTGCCAGCAGCTTCCCAGGTACCTCCTTTGACTACACCTTC.

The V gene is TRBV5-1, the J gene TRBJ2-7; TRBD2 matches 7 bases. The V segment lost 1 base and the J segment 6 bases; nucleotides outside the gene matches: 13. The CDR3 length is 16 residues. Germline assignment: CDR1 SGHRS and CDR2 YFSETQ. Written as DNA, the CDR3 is TGCGCCAGCAGCTTGCTGAACGGGGGGAGGGTAAGCGAGCAGTACTTC. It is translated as CASSLLNGGRVSEQYF.

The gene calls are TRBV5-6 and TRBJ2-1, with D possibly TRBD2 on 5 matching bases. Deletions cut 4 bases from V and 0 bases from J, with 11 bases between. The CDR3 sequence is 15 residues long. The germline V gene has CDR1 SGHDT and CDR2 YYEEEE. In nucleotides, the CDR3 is TGTGCCAGCAGCCTCGGACTGCACTCCTACAATGAGCAGTTCTTC. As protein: CASSLGLHSYNEQFF.

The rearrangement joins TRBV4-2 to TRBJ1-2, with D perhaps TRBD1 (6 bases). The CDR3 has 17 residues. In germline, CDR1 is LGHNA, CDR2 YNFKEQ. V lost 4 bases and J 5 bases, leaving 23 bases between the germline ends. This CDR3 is CASSLRDTTSADYGYTF. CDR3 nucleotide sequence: TGTGCCAGCAGCCTCCGGGACACTACATCGGCGGATTATGGCTACACCTTC.

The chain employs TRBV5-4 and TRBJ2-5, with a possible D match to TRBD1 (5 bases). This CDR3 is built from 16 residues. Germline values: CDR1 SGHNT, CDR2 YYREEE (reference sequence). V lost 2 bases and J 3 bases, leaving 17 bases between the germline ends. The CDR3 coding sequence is TGTGCCAGCAGCTTAATCGCCCTGGGGCCAGAAGAGACCCAGTACTTC. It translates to CASSLIALGPEETQYF.

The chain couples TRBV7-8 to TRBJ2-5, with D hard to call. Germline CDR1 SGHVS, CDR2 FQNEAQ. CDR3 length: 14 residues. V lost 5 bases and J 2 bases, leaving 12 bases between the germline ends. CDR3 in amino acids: CASSPGTVQETQYF. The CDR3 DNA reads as TGTGCCAGCAGCCCAGGAACAGTACAAGAGACCCAGTACTTC.

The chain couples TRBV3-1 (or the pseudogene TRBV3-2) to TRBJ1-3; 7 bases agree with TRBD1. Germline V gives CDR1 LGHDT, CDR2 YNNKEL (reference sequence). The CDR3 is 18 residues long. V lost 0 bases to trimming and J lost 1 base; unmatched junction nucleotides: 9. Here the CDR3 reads CASSQDLRIQGSGNTIYF. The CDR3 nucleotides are TGTGCCAGCAGCCAAGATCTCCGTATACAGGGGTCTGGAAACACCATATATTTT.